This T cell receptor (beta chain) emerged from a study of blood T cell repertoires in COVID-19. Across the whole study: Whether acute or convalescent, the COVID-19 samples came from the United States, Italy and Spain. PBMCs, B-cell-depleted T cells, or T cells were the source of the cDNA or gDNA that made up the material.

Germline V gene sequence: CDR1 MNHEY, CDR2 SVGEGT. The V gene lost 5 bases and the J gene lost 13 bases, with 15 bases spanning the gap. This CDR3 region has 12 residues. Original processing notes: It was from reference gene primer amplification that nucleated cell counts were estimated. Data came from immunoSEQ multiplex PCR; TCRdb stores just in-frame clones and leaves some out. V and J calls plus clone size are reproduced from that table; the DNA served to infer D and trimming. Of under 150,000 clones in the sample, around nine tenths were seen once. In this sample, this clone turned up once. This chain uses TRBV6-2 or TRBV6-3 with TRBJ2-1; D is unclear. The sequenced sample was peripheral blood. The clonotype was recovered from a man over 45 with acute or convalescent COVID-19. The CDR3, as DNA: TGTGCCAGCAGTCCGAGCCCCTACCTTCAGTTCTTC. This encodes CASSPSPYLQFF.